These 2 T cell receptor beta chains were all obtained from the same sample, sequenced in a study of OX40 agonist ivuxolimab in advanced cancers. Sequenced by immunoSEQ multiplex PCR; TCRdb stores in-frame clones only, minus some. The sample lists about 71,000 clones; 86% were seen once. Sequencing used CD4+ or CD8+ T cells sorted from blood, obtained in a trial of the OX40 agonist ivuxolimab. Receptor source: an adult with an advanced solid tumor such as melanoma, head and neck, liver or kidney cancer.

The chain links TRBV10-3 to TRBJ1-5; TRBD1 aligns across 10 bases. CDR3 size: 15 residues. Germline trimming cut 4 bases from V and 4 bases from J; bases unmatched to any gene: 4. In germline, CDR1 is ENHRY, CDR2 SYGVKD. The CDR3 coding sequence is TGTGCCATCAGTGGGGACAGGGGTTTTAATCAGCCCCAGCATTTT. Protein: CAISGDRGFNQPQHF.

A few counts support this clone. J is TRBJ1-5 and V is TRBV5-1; 9 bases are a match to TRBD1. This CDR3 spans 15 amino acids. Germline V gene data show CDR1 as SGHRS and CDR2 as YFSETQ. The J segment lost 5 bases and the V segment lost 4 bases, leaving 7 bases of the junction unmatched. The DNA for the CDR3 is TGCGCCAGCAGCACGGGACAGGGTCCCGATCAGCCCCAGCATTTT. Translation gives CASSTGQGPDQPQHF.